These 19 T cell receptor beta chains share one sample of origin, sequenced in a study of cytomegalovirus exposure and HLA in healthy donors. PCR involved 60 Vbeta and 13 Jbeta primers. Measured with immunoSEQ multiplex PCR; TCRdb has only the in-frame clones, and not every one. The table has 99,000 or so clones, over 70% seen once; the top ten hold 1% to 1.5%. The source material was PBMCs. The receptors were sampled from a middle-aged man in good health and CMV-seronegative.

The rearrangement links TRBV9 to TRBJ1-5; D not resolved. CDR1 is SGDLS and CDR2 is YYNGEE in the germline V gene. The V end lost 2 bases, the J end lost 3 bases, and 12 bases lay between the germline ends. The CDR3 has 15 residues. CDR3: CASSVSGDLNQPQHF. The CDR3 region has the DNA TGTGCCAGCAGCGTCAGCGGGGATCTCAATCAGCCCCAGCATTTT.

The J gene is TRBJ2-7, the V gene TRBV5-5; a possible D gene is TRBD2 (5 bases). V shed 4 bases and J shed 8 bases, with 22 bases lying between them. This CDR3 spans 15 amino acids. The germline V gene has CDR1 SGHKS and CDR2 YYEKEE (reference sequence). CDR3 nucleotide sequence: TGTGCCAGCAGCCCCACCGGGGTCGCACAGCCGCAGCAGTACTTC. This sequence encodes CASSPTGVAQPQQYF.

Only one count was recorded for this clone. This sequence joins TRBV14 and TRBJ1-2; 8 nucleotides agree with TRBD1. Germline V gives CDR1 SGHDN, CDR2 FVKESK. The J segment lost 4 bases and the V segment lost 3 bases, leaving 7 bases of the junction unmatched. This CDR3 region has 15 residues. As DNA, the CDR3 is TGTGCCAGCAGCCAGGTCGGCGACAGGGGCTATGGCTACACCTTC. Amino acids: CASSQVGDRGYGYTF.

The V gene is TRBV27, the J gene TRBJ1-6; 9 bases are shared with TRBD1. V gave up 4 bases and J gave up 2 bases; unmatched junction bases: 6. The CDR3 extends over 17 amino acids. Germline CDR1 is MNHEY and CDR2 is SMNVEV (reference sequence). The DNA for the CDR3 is TGTGCCAGCAGTTCCCCGGGACAGGGCGCCTATAATTCACCCCTCCACTTT. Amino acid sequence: CASSSPGQGAYNSPLHF.

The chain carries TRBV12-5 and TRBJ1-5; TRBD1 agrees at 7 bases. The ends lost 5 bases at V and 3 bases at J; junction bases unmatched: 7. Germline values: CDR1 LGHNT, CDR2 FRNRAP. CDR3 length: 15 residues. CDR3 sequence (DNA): TGTGCTAGTGGTAAAGCCGGACAGGTCAATCAGCCCCAGCATTTT. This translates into CASGKAGQVNQPQHF.

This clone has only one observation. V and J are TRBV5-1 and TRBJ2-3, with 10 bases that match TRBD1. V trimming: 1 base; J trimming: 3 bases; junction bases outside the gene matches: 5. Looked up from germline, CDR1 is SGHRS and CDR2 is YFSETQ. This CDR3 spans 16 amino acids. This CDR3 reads CASSLTGQGGTDTQYF. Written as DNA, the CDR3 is TGCGCCAGCAGCTTGACTGGACAGGGGGGGACAGATACGCAGTATTTT.

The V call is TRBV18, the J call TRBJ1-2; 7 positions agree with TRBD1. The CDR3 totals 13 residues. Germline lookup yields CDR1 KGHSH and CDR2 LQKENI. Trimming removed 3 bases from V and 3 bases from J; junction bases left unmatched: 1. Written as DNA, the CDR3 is TGTGCCAGCTCACCTCAGGGGGACTATGGCTACACCTTC. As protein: CASSPQGDYGYTF.

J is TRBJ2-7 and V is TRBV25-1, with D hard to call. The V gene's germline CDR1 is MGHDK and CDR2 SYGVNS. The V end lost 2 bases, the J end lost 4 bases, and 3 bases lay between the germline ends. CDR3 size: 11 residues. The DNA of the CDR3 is TGTGCCAGCAGTGAACCTTACGAGCAGTACTTC. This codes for CASSEPYEQYF.

The CDR3 sequence: CASSSRTRGTDGYTF. The CDR3 DNA follows: TGCGCCAGCAGCTCGCGTACCAGGGGCACGGATGGCTACACCTTC. The rearrangement links TRBV4-1 to TRBJ1-2; D perhaps matches TRBD1 (6 bases). Trimming took off 5 bases at V and 6 bases at J, with 19 bases between the two ends. Germline CDR1 MGHRA, CDR2 YSYEKL. The CDR3 length is 15 residues.

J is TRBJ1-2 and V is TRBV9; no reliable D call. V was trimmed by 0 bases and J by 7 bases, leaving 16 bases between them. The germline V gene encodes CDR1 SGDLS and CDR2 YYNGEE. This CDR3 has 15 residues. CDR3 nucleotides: TGTGCCAGCAGCGTAGCGGCAGCACGAGGCGGTGGCTACACCTTC. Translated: CASSVAAARGGGYTF.

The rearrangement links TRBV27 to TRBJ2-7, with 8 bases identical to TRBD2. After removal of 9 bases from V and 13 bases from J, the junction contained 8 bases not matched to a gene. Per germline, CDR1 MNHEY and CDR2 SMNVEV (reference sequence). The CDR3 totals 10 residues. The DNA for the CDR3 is TGTGCCAGTCCGGGGGGGGCCAGTTACTTC. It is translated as CASPGGASYF.

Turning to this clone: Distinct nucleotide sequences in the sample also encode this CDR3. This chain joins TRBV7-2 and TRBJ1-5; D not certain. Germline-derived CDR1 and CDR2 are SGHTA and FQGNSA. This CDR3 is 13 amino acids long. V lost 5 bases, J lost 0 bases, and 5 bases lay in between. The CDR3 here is CASSLSSNQPQHF. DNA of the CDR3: TGTGCCAGCAGCCTGAGTAGCAATCAGCCCCAGCATTTT.

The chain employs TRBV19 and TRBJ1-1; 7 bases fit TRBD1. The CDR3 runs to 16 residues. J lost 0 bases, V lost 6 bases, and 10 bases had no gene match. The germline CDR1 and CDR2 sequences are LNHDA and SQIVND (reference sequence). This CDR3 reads CASRGTDFPMNTEAFF. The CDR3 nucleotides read TGTGCCAGTAGGGGGACAGATTTTCCTATGAACACTGAAGCTTTCTTT.

Here the CDR3 reads CASSPGQGDNQPQHF. DNA of the CDR3: TGTGCCAGCAGTCCCGGACAGGGGGATAATCAGCCCCAGCATTTT. The chain links TRBV28 to TRBJ1-5, with TRBD1 identical over 10 bases. This CDR3 region has 15 residues. Germline V gene lookup returns CDR1 MDHEN and CDR2 SYDVKM. V trimming: 5 bases; J trimming: 4 bases; junction bases outside the gene matches: 5. The full variable domain, in which reference TRBV28 and TRBJ1-5 provide the parts outside the CDR3, is DVKVTQSSRYLVKRTGEKVFLECVQDMDHENMFWYRQDPGLGLRLIYFSYDVKMKEKGDIPEGYSVSREKKERFSLILESASTNQTSMYLCASSPGQGDNQPQHFGDGTRLSIL.

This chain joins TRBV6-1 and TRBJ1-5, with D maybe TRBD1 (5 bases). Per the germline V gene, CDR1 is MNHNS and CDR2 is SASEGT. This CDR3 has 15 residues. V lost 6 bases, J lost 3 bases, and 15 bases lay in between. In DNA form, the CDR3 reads TGTGCCAGCAGCCTCAACCCAGGGTACAATCAGCCCCAGCATTTT. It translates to CASSLNPGYNQPQHF.

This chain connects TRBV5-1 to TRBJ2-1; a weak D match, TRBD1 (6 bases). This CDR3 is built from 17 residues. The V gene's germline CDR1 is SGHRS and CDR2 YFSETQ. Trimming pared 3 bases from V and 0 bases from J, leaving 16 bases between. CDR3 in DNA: TGCGCCAGCAGCTATCAGAGGGGACAAGGCTCCTACAATGAGCAGTTCTTC. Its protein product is CASSYQRGQGSYNEQFF.

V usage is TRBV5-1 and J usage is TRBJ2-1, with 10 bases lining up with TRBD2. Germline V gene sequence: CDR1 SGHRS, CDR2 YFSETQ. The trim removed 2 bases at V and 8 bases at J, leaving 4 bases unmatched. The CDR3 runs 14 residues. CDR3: CASSLAGGPDEQFF. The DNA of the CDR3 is TGCGCCAGCAGCTTAGCGGGGGGGCCGGATGAGCAGTTCTTC.

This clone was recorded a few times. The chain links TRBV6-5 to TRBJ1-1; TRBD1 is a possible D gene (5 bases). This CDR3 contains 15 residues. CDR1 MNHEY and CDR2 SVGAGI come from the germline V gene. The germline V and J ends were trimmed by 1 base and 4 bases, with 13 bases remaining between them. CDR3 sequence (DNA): TGTGCCAGCAGTTACTATACCGGGGGGAGCACTGAAGCTTTCTTT. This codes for CASSYYTGGSTEAFF.

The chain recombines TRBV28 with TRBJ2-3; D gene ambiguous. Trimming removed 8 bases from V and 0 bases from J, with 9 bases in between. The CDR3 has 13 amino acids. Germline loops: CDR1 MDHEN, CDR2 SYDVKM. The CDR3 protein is CASLGFSTDTQYF. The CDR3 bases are TGTGCCAGCCTCGGGTTTAGCACAGATACGCAGTATTTT.